This T cell receptor (beta chain) is drawn from a study of blood T cell repertoires in COVID-19. Here immunoSEQ multiplex PCR was the method, and the copy in TCRdb shows in-frame clones only, minus some. This table has around 110,000 clones, around 80% appearing once. Per germline, CDR1 MNHEY and CDR2 SVGAGI. The CDR3 is 15 residues long. Trimming took 6 bases from V and 0 from J, leaving 12 bases between them. The chain has TRBV6-5 and TRBJ2-1, with D possibly TRBD2 on 6 matching bases. The source is a man in his 70s with acute or convalescent COVID-19. The sample was peripheral blood. The CDR3 here is CASSPGLSSYNEQFF. The CDR3 coding sequence is TGTGCCAGCAGCCCCGGACTAAGCTCCTACAATGAGCAGTTCTTC.